A single T cell receptor (beta chain) is shown here with its context. These data are taken from a study of T cell responses to AZD1222 COVID-19 vaccine. Assay used: immunoSEQ multiplex PCR; TCRdb lists only in-frame clones, some missing. This sample has about 130,000 clones, with 92% found just once. The germline gives CDR1 SGHRS, CDR2 YFSETQ. The length of the CDR3 is 15 residues. V was pared by 6 bases and J by 0 bases, with 13 bases between. Here the sequenced sample was peripheral blood, taken on day 0 of AZD1222 vaccination. J is TRBJ1-3 and V is TRBV5-1; no definite D call. The TCR originated in an adult in good health. CDR3 protein: CASTGSSSSGNTIYF. As DNA, the CDR3 is TGCGCCAGCACGGGATCCTCGAGCTCTGGAAACACCATATATTTT.